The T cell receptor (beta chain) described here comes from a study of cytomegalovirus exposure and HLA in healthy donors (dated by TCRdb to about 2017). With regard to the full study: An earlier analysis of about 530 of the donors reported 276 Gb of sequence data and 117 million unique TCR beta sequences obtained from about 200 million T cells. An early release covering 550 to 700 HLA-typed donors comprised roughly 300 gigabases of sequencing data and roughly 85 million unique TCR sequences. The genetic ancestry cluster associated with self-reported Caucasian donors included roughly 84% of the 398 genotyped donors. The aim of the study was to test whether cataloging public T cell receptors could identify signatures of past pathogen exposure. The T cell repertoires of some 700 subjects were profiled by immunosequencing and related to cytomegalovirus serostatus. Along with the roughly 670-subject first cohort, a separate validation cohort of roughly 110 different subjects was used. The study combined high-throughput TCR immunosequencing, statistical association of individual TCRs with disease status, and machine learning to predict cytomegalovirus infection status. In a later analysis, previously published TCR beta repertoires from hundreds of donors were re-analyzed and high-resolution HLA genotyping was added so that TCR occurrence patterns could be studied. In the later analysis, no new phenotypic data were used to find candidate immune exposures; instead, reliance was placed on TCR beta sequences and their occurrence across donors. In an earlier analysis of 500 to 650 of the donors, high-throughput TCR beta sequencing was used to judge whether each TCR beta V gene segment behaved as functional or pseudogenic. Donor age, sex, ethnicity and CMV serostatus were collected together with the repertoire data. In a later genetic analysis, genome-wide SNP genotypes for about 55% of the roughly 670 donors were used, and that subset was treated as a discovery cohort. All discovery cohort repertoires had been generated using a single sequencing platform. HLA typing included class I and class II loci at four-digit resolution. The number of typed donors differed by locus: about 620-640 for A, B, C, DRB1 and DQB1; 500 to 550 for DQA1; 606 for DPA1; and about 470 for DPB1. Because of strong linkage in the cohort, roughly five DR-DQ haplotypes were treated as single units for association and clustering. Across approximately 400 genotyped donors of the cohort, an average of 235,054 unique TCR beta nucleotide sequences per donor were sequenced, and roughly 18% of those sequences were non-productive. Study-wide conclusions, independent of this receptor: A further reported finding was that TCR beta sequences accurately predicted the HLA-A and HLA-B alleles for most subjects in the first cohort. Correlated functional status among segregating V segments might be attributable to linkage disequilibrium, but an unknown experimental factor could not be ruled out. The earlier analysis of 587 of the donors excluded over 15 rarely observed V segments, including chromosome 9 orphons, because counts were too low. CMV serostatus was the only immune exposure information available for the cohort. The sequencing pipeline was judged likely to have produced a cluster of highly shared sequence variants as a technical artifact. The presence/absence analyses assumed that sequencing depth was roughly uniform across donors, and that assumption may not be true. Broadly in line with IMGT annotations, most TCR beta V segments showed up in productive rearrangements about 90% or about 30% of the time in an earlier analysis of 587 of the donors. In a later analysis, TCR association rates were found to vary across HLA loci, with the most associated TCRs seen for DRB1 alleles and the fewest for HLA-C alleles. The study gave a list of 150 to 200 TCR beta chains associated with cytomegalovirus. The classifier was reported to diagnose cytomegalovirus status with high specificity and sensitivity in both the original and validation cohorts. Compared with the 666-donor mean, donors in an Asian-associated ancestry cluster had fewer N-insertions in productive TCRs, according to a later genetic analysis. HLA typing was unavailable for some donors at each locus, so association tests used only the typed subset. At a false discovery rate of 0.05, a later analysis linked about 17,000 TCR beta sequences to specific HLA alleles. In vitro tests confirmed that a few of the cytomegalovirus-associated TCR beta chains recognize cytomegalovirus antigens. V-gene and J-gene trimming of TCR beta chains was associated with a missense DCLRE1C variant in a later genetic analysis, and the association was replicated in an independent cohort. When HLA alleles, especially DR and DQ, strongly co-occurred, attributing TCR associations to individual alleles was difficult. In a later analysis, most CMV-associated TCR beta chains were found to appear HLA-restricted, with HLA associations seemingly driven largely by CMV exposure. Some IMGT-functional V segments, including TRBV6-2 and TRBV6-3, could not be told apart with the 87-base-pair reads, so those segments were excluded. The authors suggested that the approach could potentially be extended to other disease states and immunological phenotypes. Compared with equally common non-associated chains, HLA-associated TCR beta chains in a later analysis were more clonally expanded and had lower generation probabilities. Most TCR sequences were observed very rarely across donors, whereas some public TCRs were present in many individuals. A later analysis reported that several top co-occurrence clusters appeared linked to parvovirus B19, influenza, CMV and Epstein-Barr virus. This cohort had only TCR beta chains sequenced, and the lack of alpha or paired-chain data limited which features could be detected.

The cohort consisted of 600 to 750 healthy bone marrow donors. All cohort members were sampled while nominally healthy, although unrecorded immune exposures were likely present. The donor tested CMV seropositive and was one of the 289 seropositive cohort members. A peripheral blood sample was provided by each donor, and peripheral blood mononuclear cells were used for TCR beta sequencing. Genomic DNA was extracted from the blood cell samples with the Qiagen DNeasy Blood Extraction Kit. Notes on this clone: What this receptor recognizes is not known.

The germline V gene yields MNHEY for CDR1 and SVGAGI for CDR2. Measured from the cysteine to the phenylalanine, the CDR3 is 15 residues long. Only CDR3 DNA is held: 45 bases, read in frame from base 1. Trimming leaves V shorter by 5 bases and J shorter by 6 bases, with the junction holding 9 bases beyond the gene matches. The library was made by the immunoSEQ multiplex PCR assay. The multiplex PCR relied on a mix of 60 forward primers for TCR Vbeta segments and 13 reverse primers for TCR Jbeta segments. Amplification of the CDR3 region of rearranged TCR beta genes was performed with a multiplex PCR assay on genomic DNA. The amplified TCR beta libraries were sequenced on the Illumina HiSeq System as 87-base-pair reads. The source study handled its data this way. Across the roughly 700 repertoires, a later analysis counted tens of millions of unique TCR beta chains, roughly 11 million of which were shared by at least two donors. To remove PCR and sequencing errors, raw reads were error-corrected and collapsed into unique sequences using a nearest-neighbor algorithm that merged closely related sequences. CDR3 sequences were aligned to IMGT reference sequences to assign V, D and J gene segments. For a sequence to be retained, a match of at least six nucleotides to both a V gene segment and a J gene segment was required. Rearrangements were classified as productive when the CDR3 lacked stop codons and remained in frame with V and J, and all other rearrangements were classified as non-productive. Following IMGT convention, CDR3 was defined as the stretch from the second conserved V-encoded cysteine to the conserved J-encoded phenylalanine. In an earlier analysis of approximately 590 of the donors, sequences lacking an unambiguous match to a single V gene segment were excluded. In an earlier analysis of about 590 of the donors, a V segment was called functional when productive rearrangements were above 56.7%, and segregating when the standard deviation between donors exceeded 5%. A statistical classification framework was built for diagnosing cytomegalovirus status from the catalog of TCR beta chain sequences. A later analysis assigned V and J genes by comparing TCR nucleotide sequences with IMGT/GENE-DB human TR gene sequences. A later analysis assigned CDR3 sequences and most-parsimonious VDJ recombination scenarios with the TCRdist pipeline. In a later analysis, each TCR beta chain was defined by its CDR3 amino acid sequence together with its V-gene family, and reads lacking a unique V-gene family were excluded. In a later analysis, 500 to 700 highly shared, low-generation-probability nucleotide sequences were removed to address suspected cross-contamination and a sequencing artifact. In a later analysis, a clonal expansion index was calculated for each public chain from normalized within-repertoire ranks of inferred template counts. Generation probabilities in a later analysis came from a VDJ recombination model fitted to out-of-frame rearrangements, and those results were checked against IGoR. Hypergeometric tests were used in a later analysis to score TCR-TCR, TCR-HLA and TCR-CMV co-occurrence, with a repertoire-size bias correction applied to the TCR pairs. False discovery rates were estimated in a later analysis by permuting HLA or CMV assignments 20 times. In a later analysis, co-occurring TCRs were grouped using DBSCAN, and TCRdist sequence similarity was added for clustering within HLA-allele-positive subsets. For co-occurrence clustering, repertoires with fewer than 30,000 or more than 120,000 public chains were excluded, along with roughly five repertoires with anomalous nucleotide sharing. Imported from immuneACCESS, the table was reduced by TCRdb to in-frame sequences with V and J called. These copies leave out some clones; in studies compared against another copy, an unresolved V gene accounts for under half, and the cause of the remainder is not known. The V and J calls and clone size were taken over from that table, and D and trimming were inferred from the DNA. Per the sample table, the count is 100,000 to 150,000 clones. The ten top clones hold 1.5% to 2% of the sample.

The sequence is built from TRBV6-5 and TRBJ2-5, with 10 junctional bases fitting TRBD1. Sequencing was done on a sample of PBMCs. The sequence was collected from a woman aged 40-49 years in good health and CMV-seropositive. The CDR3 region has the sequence CASSNPTGGPKTQYF. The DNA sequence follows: TGTGCCAGCAGTAACCCGACAGGGGGCCCGAAGACCCAGTACTTC.